This is a list of T cell receptor beta chains from one sample in a study of T-cell reconstitution after alpha-beta-depleted transplantation in children. TCRdb re-analysed the PCR reads in MiXCR, keeping a single row per CDR3 protein. The sample contains about 300,000 distinct CDR3 sequences, 10% of which appear only once. The specimen was PBMCs, collected before TCRalphabeta/CD19-depleted stem cell transplant. The receptors derive from a boy under two years old with acute myeloid leukemia, due to receive a stem cell transplant. Each CDR3 is given with its conserved first and last residue. The D gene is left open where the match is weak. Clone size is stated in some rows and not others, as once, few, many or a class when expanded.

>18|few|TRBV12-3/TRBV12-4|NA|TRBJ2-7
TGTGCCAGCAGTTCCCCCCCTCATACAGGGTTCCCTTTTTACGAGCAGTACTTC
CASSSPPHTGFPFYEQYF
>14|few|TRBV28|NA|TRBJ1-6
TGTGCCAGCAGTTTTGACGACTATAATTCACCCCTCCACTTT
CASSFDDYNSPLHF
>18|many|TRBV13|TRBD1|TRBJ2-1
TGTGCCAGCAGCTTAGGCCTCAGGGCTCTGCAGGGGGCTGGTGAGCAGTTCTTC
CASSLGLRALQGAGEQFF
>15|few|TRBV7-7|NA|TRBJ2-5
TGTGCTAGCAGCAAGGGGGGTGCCGTACGAGAGACCCAGTACTTC
CASSKGGAVRETQYF
>15|many|TRBV20-1|NA|TRBJ2-5
TGCAGTGCTAGAGATTATGAGAGGGGCCAAGAGACCCAGTACTTC
CSARDYERGQETQYF
>14|many|TRBV5-1|NA|TRBJ2-2
TGCGCCAGCAGCTTACCGCAAAGACCTGGGGAGCTGTTTTTT
CASSLPQRPGELFF
>14|many|TRBV5-1|TRBD2|TRBJ2-5
TGCGCCAGCAGCCCAAAGCGGGAACCCCTGCCCCAGTACTTC
CASSPKREPLPQYF
>15|many|TRBV7-6|TRBD1|TRBJ2-5
TGTGCCAGCAGCTTTAGGCAGGGGGCTCGGGAGACCCAGTACTTC
CASSFRQGARETQYF
>15|many|TRBV24-1|NA|TRBJ2-3
TGTGCCACCAGTGATCCTCAGGCGGGCACAGATACGCAGTATTTT
CATSDPQAGTDTQYF
>16|many|TRBV29-1|TRBD1|TRBJ2-3
TGCAGCGTTGAAGATAGGCGGACAGGTCGGACAGATACGCAGTATTTT
CSVEDRRTGRTDTQYF
>12|many|TRBV3-1|NA|TRBJ2-7
TGTGCCAGCAGCCAGCAGGGACAAGAGCAGTACTTC
CASSQQGQEQYF
>15|many|TRBV5-1|TRBD2|TRBJ2-7
TGCGCCAGCAGCTTAAGTGGGGGGGTTGCCTACGAGCAGTACTTC
CASSLSGGVAYEQYF
>12|many|TRBV20-1|NA|TRBJ2-7
TGCAGCTCTAGGGGGACTACCTACGAGCAGTACTTC
CSSRGTTYEQYF
>14|few|TRBV29-1|TRBD2|TRBJ2-1
TGCAGCGCCGGAGGGCGGGAGGTTTACAATGAGCAGTTCTTC
CSAGGREVYNEQFF
>16|many|TRBV28|TRBD2|TRBJ2-1
TGTGCCAGCAGTTTACCTGGACTAGCTCTCGACAATGAGCAGTTCTTC
CASSLPGLALDNEQFF
>17|NA|TRBV10-3|NA|TRBJ1-3
TGTGCCATCAGTAAAATTTACTACCAGGGACCTGGATACACCATATATTTT
CAISKIYYQGPGYTIYF
>14|many|TRBV5-5|TRBD1|TRBJ2-7
TGTGCCAGCAGCCTAGGGACAGTTTCCTACGAGCAGTACTTC
CASSLGTVSYEQYF
>16|NA|TRBV5-1|TRBD1|TRBJ1-2
TGCGCCAGCAGCTTGGCGGGACAGGCGATTAACTATGGCTACACCTTC
CASSLAGQAINYGYTF
>16|NA|TRBV27|NA|TRBJ2-6
TGTGCCAGCAGCCGGACGGATGCCTCTGGGGCCAACGTCCTGACTTTC
CASSRTDASGANVLTF
>15|many|TRBV20-1|TRBD2|TRBJ2-1
TGCAGTGCTCCGCCCACTAGCGGGGGGTACAATGAGCAGTTCTTC
CSAPPTSGGYNEQFF
>13|NA|TRBV20-1|TRBD1|TRBJ2-2
TGCAGTGCGGGAAAGACAGGGGCCGGGGAGCTGTTTTTT
CSAGKTGAGELFF
>12|many|TRBV29-1|NA|TRBJ2-3
TGCAGCGTTGAACGGAAAGCGGATACGCAGTATTTT
CSVERKADTQYF
>10|many|TRBV29-1|NA|TRBJ2-7
TGCAGCGTTATGGCCTACGAGCAGTACTTC
CSVMAYEQYF
>15|many|TRBV7-8|TRBD2|TRBJ2-1
TGTGCCAGCAGCTATGGACTAGCGGGGGGCAATGAGCAGTTCTTC
CASSYGLAGGNEQFF
>14|NA|TRBV9|TRBD1|TRBJ1-3
TGTGCCAGCAGCGTACAGGGGGCGCCGAACACCATATATTTT
CASSVQGAPNTIYF
>19|many|TRBV4-2|TRBD2|TRBJ2-6
TGTGCCAGCAGCCCCCGCGCAGGCGGGAGGGCCTCTGGGGCCAACGTCCTGACTTTC
CASSPRAGGRASGANVLTF
>18|few|TRBV15|TRBD2|TRBJ2-5
TGTGCCACCAGCAGAGAGGGGACTAGCGGGAGGGGGCAAGAGACCCACTACTTC
CATSREGTSGRGQETHYF
>14|few|TRBV5-1|NA|TRBJ2-2
TGCGCCAGCAGCTTGGCCCAGGGTGACGGGGAGCTGTTTTTT
CASSLAQGDGELFF